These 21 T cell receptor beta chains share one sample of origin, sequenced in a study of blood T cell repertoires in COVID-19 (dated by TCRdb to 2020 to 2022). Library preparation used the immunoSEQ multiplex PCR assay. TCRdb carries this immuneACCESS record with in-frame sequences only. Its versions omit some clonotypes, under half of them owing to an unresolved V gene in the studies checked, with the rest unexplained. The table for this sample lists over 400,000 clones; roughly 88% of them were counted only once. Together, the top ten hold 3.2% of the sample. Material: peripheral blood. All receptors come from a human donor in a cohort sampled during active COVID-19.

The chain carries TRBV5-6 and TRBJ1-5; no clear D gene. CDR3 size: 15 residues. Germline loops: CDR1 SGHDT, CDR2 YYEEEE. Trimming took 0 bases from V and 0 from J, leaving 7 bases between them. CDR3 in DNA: TGTGCCAGCAGCTTGGTAGGAGCTAGCAATCAGCCCCAGCATTTT. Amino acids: CASSLVGASNQPQHF.

The CDR3 coding sequence is TGTGCCAGCAGCTTATCGGGGGAAGCTTTCTTT. Translated, it gives CASSLSGEAFF. The rearrangement joins TRBV7-9 to TRBJ1-1; no definite D call. Germline CDR1 reads SEHNR; CDR2 reads FQNEAQ (reference sequence). V was cut by 2 bases and J by 8 bases, with 6 bases left in between. This CDR3 region has 11 residues.

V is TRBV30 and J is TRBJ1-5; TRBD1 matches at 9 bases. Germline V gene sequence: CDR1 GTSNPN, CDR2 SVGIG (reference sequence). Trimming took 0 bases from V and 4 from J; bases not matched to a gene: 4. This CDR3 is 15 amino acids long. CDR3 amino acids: CAWSVTGGGNQPQHF. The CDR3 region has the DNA TGTGCCTGGAGTGTGACAGGGGGAGGGAATCAGCCCCAGCATTTT.

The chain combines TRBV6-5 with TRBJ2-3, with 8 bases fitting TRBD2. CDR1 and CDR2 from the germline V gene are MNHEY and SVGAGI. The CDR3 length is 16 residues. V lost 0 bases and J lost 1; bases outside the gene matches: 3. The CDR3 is CASSYSGTRGTDTQYF. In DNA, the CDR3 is TGTGCCAGCAGTTACTCGGGGACTAGAGGCACAGATACGCAGTATTTT.

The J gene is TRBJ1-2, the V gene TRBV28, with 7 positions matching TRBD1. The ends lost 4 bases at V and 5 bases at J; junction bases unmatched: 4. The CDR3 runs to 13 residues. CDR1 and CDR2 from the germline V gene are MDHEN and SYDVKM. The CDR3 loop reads CASSWDREYGYTF. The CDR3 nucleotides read TGTGCCAGCAGTTGGGACAGAGAGTATGGCTACACCTTC.

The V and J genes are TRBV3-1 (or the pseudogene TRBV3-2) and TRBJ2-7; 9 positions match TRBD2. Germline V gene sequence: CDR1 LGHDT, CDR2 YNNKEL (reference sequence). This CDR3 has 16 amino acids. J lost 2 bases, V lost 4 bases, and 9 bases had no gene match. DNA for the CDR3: TGTGCCAGCAGCCCCACAAGGTTAGCGGGGGCCTACGAGCAGTACTTC. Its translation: CASSPTRLAGAYEQYF.

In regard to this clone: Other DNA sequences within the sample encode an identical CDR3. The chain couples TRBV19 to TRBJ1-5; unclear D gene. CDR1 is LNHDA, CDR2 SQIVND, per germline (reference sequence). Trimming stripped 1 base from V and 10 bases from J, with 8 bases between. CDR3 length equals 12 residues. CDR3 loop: CASSIGEQPQHF. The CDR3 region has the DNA TGTGCCAGTAGTATAGGAGAGCAACCCCAGCATTTT.

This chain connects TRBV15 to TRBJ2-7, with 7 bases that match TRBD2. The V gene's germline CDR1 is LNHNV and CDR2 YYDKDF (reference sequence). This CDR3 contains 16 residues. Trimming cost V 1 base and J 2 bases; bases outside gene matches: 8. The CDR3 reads CATSRGGRGRTYEQYF. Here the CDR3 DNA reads TGTGCCACCAGCAGAGGAGGGAGGGGCCGAACCTACGAGCAGTACTTC.

Here the CDR3 DNA reads TGTGCCAGCTCATCTGGAACAGGGAACTCCTACGAGCAGTACTTC. Its protein product is CASSSGTGNSYEQYF. The rearrangement links TRBV18 to TRBJ2-7, with a possible D match to TRBD1 (6 bases). The V and J ends lost 5 bases and 0 bases respectively, with 14 bases between them. CDR3 length equals 15 residues. Per the germline V gene, CDR1 is KGHSH and CDR2 is LQKENI.

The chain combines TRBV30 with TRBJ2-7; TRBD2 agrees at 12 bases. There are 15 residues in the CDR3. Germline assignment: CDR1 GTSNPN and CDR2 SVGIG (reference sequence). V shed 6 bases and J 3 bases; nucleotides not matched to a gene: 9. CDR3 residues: CACKTGTSGLYEQYF. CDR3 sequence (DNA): TGTGCCTGTAAAACCGGGACTAGCGGGCTCTACGAGCAGTACTTC.

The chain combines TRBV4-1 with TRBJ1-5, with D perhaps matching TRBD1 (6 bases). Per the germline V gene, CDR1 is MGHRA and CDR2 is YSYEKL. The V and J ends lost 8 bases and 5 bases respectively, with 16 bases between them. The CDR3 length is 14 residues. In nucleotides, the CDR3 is TGCGCCAGCGACCTTAACAGGGTAGATCAGCCCCAGCATTTT. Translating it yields CASDLNRVDQPQHF.

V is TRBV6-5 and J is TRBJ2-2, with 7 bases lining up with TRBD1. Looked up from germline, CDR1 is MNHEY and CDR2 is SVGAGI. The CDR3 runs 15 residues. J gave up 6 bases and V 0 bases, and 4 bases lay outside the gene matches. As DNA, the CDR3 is TGTGCCAGCAGTTACTCGACAGGGCGGCCCGGGGAGCTGTTTTTT. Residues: CASSYSTGRPGELFF.

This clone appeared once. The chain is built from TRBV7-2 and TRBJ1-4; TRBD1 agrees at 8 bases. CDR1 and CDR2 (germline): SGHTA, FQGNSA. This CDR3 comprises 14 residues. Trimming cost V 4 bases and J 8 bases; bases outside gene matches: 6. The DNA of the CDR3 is TGTGCCAGCAGCTCAGACAGGGGACCCGAAAAACTGTTTTTT. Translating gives CASSSDRGPEKLFF.

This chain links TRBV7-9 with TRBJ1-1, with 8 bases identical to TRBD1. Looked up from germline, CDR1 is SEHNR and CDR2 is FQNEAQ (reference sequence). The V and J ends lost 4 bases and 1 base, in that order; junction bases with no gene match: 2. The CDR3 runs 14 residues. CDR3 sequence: CASSSQGENTEAFF. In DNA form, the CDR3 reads TGTGCCAGCAGCTCACAGGGGGAGAACACTGAAGCTTTCTTT.

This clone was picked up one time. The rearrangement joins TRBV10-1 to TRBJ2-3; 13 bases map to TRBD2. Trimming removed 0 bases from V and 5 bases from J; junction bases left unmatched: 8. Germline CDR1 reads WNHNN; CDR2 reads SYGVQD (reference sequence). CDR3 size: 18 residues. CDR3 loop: CASSESWTSGSRVDTQYF. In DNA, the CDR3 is TGCGCCAGCAGTGAGTCCTGGACTAGCGGGAGCCGGGTAGATACGCAGTATTTT.

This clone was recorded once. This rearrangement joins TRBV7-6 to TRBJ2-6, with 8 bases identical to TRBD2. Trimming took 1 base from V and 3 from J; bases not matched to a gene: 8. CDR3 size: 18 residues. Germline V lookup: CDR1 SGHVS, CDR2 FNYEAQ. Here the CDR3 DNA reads TGTGCCAGCAGCTTAGTAGGAGCGGGAGTGTATGGGGCCAACGTCCTGACTTTC. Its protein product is CASSLVGAGVYGANVLTF.

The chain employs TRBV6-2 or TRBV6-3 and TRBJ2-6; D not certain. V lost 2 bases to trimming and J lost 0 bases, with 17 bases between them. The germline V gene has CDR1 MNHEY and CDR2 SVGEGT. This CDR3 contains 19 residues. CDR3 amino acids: CASSYLGSPIPSGANVLTF. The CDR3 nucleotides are TGTGCCAGCAGTTACCTGGGCAGTCCAATACCCTCTGGGGCCAACGTCCTGACTTTC.

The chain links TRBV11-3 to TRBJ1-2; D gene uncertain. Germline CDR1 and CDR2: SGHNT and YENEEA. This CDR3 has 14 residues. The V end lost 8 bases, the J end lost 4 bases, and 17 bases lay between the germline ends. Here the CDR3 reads CASPRWVRIYGYTF. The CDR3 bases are TGTGCCAGCCCGCGGTGGGTTAGGATCTATGGCTACACCTTC. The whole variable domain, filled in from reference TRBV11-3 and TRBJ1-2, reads EAGVVQSPRYKIIEKKQPVAFWCNPISGHNTLYWYLQNLGQGPELLIRYENEEAVDDSQLPKDRFSAERLKGVDSTLKIQPAELGDSAVYLCASPRWVRIYGYTFGSGTRLTVV.

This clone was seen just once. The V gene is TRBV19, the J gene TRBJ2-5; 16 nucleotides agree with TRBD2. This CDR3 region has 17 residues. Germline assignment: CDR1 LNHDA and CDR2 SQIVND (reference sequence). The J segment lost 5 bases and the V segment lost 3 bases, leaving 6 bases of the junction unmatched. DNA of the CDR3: TGTGCCAGTAGTATTACCCTGGGACTAGCGGGAGGGGAGACCCAGTACTTC. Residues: CASSITLGLAGGETQYF.

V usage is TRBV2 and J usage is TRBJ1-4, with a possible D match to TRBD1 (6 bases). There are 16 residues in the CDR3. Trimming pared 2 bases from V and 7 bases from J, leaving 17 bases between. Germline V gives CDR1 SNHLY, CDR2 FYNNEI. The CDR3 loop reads CASSENGGGLGEKLFF. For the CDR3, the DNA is TGTGCCAGCAGTGAAAACGGCGGGGGGCTGGGTGAAAAACTGTTTTTT.

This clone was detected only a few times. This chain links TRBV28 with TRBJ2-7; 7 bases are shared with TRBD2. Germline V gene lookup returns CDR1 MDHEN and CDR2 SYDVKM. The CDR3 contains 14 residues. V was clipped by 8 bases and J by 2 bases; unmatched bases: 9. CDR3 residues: CASCVWGGTYEQYF. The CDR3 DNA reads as TGTGCCAGCTGCGTTTGGGGGGGAACCTACGAGCAGTACTTC. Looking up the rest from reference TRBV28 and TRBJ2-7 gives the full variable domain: DVKVTQSSRYLVKRTGEKVFLECVQDMDHENMFWYRQDPGLGLRLIYFSYDVKMKEKGDIPEGYSVSREKKERFSLILESASTNQTSMYLCASCVWGGTYEQYFGPGTRLTVT.